Ten or more counts support the clone carrying this TCR beta chain. The antigen is unknown. The data are from a study of neurological immune-mediated disorders. The study, taken as a whole, reports: HTLV-1-associated myelopathy had the most TCR clonal expansion, and multiple sclerosis had the least, less than healthy controls.

The cDNA was synthesized by 5'RACE incorporating 10-nucleotide random UMIs. One entry per CDR3 protein, called by TCRdb with MiXCR from the 5' RACE reads. Among under 20,000 distinct CDR3 sequences listed, approximately 2.5% were seen once. CDR3 length: 16 amino acids. V gave up 1 base and J gave up 6 bases, with 19 bases separating them. Germline loops: CDR1 LGHDT, CDR2 YNNKEL (reference sequence). The clonotype comes from a woman aged 18-29 years with multiple sclerosis. Sequenced sample: PBMCs. The chain employs TRBV3-1 and TRBJ2-7, with D possibly TRBD2 on 5 matching bases. The CDR3 sequence: CASSQVGGMGPLEQYF. The CDR3 region has the DNA TGTGCCAGCAGCCAAGTAGGAGGTATGGGCCCCCTCGAGCAGTACTTC.